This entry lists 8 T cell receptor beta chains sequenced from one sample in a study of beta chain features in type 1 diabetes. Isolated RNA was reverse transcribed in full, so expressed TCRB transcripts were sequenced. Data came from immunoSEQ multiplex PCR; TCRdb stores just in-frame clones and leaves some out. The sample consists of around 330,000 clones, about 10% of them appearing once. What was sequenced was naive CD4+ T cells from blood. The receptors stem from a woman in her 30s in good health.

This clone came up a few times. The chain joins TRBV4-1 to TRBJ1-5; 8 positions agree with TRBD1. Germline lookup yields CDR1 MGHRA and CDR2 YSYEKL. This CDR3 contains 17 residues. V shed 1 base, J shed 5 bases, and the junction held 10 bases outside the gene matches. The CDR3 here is CASSQGRARGRDQPQHF. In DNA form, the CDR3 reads TGCGCCAGCAGCCAAGGAAGGGCCAGGGGGCGCGATCAGCCCCAGCATTTT.

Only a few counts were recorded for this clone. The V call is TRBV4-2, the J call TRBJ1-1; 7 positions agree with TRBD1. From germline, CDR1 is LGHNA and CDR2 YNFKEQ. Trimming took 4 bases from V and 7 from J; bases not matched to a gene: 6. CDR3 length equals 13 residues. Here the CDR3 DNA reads TGTGCCAGCAGCCTTGGGACAGACTATGAAGCTTTCTTT. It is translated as CASSLGTDYEAFF.

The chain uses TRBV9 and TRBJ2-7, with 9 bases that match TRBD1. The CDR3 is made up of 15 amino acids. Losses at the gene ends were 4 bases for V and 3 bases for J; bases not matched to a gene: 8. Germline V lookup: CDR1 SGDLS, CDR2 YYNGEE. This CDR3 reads CASSRDGTGFYEQYF. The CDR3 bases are TGTGCCAGCAGCCGCGACGGGACAGGGTTCTACGAGCAGTACTTC.

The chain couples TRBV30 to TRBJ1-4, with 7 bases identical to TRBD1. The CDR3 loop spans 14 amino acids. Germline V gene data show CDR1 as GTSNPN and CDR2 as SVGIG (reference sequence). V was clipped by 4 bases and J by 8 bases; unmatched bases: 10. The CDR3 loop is CAWKSRGLREKLFF. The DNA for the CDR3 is TGTGCCTGGAAGAGTAGGGGGCTCAGGGAAAAACTGTTTTTT. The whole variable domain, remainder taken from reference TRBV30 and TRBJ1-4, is SQTIHQWPATLVQPVGSPLSLECTVEGTSNPNLYWYRQAAGRGLQLLFYSVGIGQISSEVPQNLSASRPQDRQFILSSKKLLLSDSGFYLCAWKSRGLREKLFFGSGTQLSVL.

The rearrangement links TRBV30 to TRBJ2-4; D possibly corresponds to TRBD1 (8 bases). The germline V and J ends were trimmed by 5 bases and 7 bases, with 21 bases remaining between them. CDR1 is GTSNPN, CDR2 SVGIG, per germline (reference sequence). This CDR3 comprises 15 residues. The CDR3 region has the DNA TGTGCCTGGGGCACAAGCGGGACAGGTGGGAACATTCAGTACTTC. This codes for CAWGTSGTGGNIQYF.

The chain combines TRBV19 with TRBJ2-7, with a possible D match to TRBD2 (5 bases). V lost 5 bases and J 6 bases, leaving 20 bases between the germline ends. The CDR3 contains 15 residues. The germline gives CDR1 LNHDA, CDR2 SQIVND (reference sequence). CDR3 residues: CASSDLPSIAGEQYF. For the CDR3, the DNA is TGTGCCAGTAGTGACCTTCCCTCCATTGCGGGCGAGCAGTACTTC. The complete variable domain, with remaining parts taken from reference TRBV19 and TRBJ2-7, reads DGGITQSPKYLFRKEGQNVTLSCEQNLNHDAMYWYRQDPGQGLRLIYYSQIVNDFQKGDIAEGYSVSREKKESFPLTVTSAQKNPTAFYLCASSDLPSIAGEQYFGPGTRLTVT.

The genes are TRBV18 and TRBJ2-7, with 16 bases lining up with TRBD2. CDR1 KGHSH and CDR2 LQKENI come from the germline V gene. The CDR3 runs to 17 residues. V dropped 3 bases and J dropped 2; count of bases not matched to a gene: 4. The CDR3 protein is CASSPPGLAGGTYEQYF. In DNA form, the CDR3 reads TGTGCCAGCTCACCGCCGGGACTAGCGGGAGGGACCTACGAGCAGTACTTC. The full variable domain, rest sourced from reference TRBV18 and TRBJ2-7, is NAGVMQNPRHLVRRRGQEARLRCSPMKGHSHVYWYRQLPEEGLKFMVYLQKENIIDESGMPKERFSAEFPKEGPSILRIQQVVRGDSAAYFCASSPPGLAGGTYEQYFGPGTRLTVT.

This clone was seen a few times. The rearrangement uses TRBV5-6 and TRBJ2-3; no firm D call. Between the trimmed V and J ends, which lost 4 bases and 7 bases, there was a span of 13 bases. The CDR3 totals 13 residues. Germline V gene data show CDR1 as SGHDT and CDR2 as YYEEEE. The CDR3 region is CASSRGSSNTQYF. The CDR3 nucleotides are TGTGCCAGCAGCCGCGGATCGTCTAATACGCAGTATTTT.